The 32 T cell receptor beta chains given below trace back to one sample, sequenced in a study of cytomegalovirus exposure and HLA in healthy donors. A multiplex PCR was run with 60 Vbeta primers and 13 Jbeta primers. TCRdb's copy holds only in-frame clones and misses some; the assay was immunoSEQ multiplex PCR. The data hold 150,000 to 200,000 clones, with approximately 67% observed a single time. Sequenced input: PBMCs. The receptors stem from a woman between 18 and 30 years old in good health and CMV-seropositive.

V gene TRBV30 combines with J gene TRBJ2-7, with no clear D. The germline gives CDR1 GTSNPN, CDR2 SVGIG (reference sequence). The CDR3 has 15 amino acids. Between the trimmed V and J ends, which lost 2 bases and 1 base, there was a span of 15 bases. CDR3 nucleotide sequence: TGTGCCTGGAGTTGGGTTTCAGGTAATTCCTACGAGCAGTACTTC. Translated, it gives CAWSWVSGNSYEQYF.

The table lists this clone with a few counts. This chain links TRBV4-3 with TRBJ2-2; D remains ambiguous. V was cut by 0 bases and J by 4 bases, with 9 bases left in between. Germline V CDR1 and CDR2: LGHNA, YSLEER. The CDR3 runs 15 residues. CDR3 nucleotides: TGCGCCAGCAGCCAAGAGAGCCTCCCCACCGGGGAGCTGTTTTTT. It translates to CASSQESLPTGELFF.

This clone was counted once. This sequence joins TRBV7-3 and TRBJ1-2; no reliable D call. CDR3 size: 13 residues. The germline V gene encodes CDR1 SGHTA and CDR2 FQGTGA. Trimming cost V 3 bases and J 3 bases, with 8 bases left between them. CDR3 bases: TGTGCCAGCAGCTTGTCACGCGACTATGGCTACACCTTC. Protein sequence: CASSLSRDYGYTF.

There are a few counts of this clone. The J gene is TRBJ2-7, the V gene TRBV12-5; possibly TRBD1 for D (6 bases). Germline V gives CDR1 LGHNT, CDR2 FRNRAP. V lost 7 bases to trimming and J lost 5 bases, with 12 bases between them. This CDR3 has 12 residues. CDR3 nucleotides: TGTGCTAGTGCGGTGCAGGGGAACGAGCAGTACTTC. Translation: CASAVQGNEQYF.

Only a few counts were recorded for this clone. The CDR3 is CASSPLYRGTYEQYF. In DNA form, the CDR3 reads TGTGCCAGCAGTCCTCTGTACAGGGGAACTTACGAGCAGTACTTC. This rearrangement joins TRBV7-2 to TRBJ2-7, with 7 bases aligning to TRBD1. The V gene end was trimmed by 6 bases and the J gene end by 4 bases; junction bases not matched to a gene: 12. The length of the CDR3 is 15 residues. Germline CDR1 and CDR2: SGHTA and FQGNSA. The full variable domain, its missing parts supplied by reference TRBV7-2 and TRBJ2-7, is GAGVSQSPSNKVTEKGKDVELRCDPISGHTALYWYRQSLGQGLEFLIYFQGNSAPDKSGLPSDRFSAERTGGSVSTLTIQRTQQEDSAVYLCASSPLYRGTYEQYFGPGTRLTVT.

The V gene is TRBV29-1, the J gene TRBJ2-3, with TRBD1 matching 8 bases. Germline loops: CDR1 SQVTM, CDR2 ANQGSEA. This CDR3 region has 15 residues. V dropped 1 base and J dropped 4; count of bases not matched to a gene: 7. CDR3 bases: TGCAGCGTTGAAGCGTGGCAGGGGGCCGCAGATACGCAGTATTTT. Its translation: CSVEAWQGAADTQYF.

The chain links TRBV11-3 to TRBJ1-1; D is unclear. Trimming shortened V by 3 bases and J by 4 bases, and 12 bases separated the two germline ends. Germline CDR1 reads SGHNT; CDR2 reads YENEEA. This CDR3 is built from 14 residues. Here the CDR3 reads CASSLEGDGTEAFF. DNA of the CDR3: TGTGCCAGCAGCTTGGAGGGCGATGGCACTGAAGCTTTCTTT.

This CDR3 reads CASSVGGAGLNEKLFF. CDR3 coding DNA: TGTGCCAGCAGCGTAGGGGGCGCAGGCCTTAATGAAAAACTGTTTTTT. The V call is TRBV9, the J call TRBJ1-4; D possibly corresponds to TRBD1 (5 bases). Germline V gene data show CDR1 as SGDLS and CDR2 as YYNGEE. Trimming stripped 0 bases from V and 4 bases from J, with 13 bases between. CDR3 length: 16 residues.

CDR3 nucleotide sequence: TGTGCCAGCAAGACAGGGTTGAACACTGAAGCTTTCTTT. Protein sequence: CASKTGLNTEAFF. The chain couples TRBV2 to TRBJ1-1; 7 bases map to TRBD1. Germline V gene sequence: CDR1 SNHLY, CDR2 FYNNEI. J gave up 0 bases and V 7 bases, and 2 bases lay outside the gene matches. The length of the CDR3 is 13 residues. The variable domain in full, completed from reference TRBV2 and TRBJ1-1, reads EPEVTQTPSHQVTQMGQEVILRCVPISNHLYFYWYRQILGQKVEFLVSFYNNEISEKSEIFDDQFSVERPDGSNFTLKIRSTKLEDSAMYFCASKTGLNTEAFFGQGTRLTVV.

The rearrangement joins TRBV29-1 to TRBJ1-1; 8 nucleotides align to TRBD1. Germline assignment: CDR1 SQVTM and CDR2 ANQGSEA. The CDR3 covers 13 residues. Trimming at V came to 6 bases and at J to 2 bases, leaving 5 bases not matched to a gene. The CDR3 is CSVETGVNTEAFF. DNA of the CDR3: TGCAGCGTAGAGACAGGGGTAAACACTGAAGCTTTCTTT. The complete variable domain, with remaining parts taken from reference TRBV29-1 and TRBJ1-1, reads SAVISQKPSRDICQRGTSLTIQCQVDSQVTMMFWYRQQPGQSLTLIATANQGSEATYESGFVIDKFPISRPNLTFSTLTVSNMSPEDSSIYLCSVETGVNTEAFFGQGTRLTVV.

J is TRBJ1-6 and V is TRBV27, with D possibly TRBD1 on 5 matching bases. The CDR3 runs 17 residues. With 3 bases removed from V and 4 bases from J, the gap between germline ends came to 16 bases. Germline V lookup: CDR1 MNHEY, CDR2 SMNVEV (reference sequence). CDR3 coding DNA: TGTGCCAGCAGTTTTGAGACAGCCTTTGGATATAATTCACCCCTCCACTTT. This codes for CASSFETAFGYNSPLHF.

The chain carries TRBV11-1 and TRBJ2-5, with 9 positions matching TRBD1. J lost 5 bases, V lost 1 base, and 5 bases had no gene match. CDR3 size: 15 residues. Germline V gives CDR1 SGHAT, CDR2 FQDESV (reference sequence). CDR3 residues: CASSLEGTGYETQYF. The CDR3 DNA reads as TGTGCCAGCAGCTTAGAGGGGACAGGGTACGAGACCCAGTACTTC.

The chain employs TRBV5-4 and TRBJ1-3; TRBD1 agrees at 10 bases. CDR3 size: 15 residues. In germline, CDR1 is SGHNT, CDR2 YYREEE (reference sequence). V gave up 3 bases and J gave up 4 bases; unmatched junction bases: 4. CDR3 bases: TGTGCCAGCAGCTCCAGGACAGGGGGAGGAAACACCATATATTTT. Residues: CASSSRTGGGNTIYF.

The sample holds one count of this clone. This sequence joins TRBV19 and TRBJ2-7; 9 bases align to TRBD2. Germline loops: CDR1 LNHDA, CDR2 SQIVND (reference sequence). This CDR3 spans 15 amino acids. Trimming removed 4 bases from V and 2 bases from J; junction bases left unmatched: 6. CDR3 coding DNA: TGTGCCAGTAGTACCTATAGCGGGAGTACCTACGAGCAGTACTTC. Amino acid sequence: CASSTYSGSTYEQYF.

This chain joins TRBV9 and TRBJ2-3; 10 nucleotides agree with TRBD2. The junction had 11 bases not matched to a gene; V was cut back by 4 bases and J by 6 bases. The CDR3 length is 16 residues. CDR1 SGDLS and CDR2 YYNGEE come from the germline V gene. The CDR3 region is CASSPSPSGGGDTQYF. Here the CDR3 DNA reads TGTGCCAGCAGCCCCTCCCCTAGCGGGGGTGGGGATACGCAGTATTTT.

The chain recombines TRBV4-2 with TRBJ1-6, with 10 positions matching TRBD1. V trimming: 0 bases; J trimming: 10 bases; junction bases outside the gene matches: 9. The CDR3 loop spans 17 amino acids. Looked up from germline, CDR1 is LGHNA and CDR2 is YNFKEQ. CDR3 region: CASSQDRVGQGSSPLHF. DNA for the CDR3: TGTGCCAGCAGCCAAGATCGGGTGGGACAGGGGAGCTCACCCCTCCACTTT.

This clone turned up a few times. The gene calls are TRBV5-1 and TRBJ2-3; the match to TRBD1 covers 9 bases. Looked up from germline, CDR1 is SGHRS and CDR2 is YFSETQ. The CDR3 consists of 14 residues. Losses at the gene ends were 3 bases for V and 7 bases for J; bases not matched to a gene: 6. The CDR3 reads CASSWTGAGNTQYF. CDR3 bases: TGCGCCAGCAGCTGGACAGGGGCTGGGAATACGCAGTATTTT.

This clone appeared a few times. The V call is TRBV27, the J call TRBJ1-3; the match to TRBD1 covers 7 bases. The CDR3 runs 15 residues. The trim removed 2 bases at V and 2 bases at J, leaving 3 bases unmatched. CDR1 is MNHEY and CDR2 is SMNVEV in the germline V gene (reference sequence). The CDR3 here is CASSLRGQPGNTIYF. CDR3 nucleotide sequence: TGTGCCAGCAGTTTAAGGGGACAGCCTGGAAACACCATATATTTT.

Written as DNA, the CDR3 is TGCAGCGTTGTAAGCCTGACAGGGACCGAGCAGTACTTC. The encoded protein is CSVVSLTGTEQYF. The chain is built from TRBV29-1 and TRBJ2-5; TRBD1 matches 7 bases. Near its end, the DNA agrees better with TRBJ2-7, so the J call may be wrong. CDR1 SQVTM and CDR2 ANQGSEA come from the germline V gene. CDR3 length equals 13 residues.

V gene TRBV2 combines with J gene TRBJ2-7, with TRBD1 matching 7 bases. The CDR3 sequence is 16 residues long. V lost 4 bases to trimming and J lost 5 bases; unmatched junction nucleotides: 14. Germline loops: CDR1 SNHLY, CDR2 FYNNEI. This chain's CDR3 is CASSGGWLKGADEQYF. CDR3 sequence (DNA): TGTGCCAGCAGTGGGGGGTGGCTTAAGGGGGCAGACGAGCAGTACTTC.

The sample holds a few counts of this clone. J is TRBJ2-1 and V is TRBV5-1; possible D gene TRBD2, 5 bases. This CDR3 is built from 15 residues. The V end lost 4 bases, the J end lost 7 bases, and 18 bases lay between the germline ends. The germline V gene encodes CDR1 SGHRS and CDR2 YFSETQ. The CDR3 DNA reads TGCGCCAGCAGCATCAGCAGCGGAGTGGAGAATGAGCAGTTCTTC. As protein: CASSISSGVENEQFF.

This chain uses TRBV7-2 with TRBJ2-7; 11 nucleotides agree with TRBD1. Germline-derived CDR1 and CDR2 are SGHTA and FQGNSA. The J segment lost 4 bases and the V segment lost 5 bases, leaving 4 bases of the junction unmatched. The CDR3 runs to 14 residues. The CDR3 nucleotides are TGTGCCAGCAGCCCGGACAGGGGGCCGTACGAGCAGTACTTC. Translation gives CASSPDRGPYEQYF. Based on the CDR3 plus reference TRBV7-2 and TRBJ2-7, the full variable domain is GAGVSQSPSNKVTEKGKDVELRCDPISGHTALYWYRQSLGQGLEFLIYFQGNSAPDKSGLPSDRFSAERTGGSVSTLTIQRTQQEDSAVYLCASSPDRGPYEQYFGPGTRLTVT.

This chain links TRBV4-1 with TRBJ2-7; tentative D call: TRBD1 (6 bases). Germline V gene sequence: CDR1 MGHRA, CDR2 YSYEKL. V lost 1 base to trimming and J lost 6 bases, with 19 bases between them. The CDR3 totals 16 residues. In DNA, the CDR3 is TGCGCCAGCAGCCAAGGGCCCGGCAGGGGAAGGGGCGAGCAGTACTTC. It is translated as CASSQGPGRGRGEQYF.

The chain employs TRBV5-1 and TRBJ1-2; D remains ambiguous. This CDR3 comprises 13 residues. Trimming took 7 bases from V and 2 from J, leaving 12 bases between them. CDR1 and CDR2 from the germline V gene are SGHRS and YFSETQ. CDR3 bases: TGCGCCAGCTCTGAGGGATTGAACTATGGCTACACCTTC. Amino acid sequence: CASSEGLNYGYTF.

The CDR3 DNA sequence: TGCGCCAGCAGCCAAGCCTCGGGCAGGGTGAGCTCCTACGAGCAGTACTTC. The encoded protein is CASSQASGRVSSYEQYF. The J gene is TRBJ2-7, the V gene TRBV4-1; tentatively, D is TRBD1 (5 bases). The V end was cut by 1 base, the J end by 0 bases, with 16 bases between. This CDR3 has 17 residues. The germline V gene has CDR1 MGHRA and CDR2 YSYEKL.

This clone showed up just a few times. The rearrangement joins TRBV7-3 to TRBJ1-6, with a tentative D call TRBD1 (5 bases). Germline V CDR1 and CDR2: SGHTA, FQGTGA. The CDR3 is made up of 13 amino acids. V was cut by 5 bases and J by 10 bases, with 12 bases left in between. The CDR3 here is CASSHSRGSPLHF. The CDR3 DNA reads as TGTGCCAGCAGCCACTCGCGGGGGTCACCCCTCCACTTT.

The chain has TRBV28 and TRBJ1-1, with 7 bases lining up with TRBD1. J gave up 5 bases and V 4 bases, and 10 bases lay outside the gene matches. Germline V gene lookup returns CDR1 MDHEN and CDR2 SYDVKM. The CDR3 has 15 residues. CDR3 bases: TGTGCCAGCAGTTCATCGAATATCAGGGGGACTGAAGCTTTCTTT. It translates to CASSSSNIRGTEAFF.

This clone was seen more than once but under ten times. The CDR3 sequence is CATQGSNQPQHF. The DNA of the CDR3 is TGTGCCACCCAGGGTAGCAATCAGCCCCAGCATTTT. The J gene is TRBJ1-5, the V gene TRBV10-3, with D tentatively TRBD1 (5 bases). The CDR3 is 12 amino acids. Germline V lookup: CDR1 ENHRY, CDR2 SYGVKD. Trimming took off 10 bases at V and 0 bases at J, with 7 bases between the two ends.

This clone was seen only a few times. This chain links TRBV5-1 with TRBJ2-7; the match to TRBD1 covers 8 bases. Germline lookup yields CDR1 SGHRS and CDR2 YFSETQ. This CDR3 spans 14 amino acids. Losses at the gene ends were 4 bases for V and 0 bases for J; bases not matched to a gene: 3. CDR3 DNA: TGCGCCAGCAGCCCACAGGGGGACTCCTACGAGCAGTACTTC. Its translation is CASSPQGDSYEQYF.

CDR3 amino acids: CSVVSNEQFF. The CDR3 coding sequence is TGCAGCGTAGTTAGCAATGAGCAGTTCTTC. V usage is TRBV29-1 and J usage is TRBJ2-1; D is unclear. The CDR3 consists of 10 residues. CDR1 and CDR2 from the germline V gene are SQVTM and ANQGSEA. Trimming removed 6 bases at V and 6 bases at J, with 6 bases between.

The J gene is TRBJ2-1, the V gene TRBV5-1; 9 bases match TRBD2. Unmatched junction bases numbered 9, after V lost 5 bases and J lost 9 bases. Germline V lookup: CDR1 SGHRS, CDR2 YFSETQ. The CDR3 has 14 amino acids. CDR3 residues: CASRPSGNAGEQFF. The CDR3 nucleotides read TGCGCCAGCAGACCTAGCGGGAATGCTGGTGAGCAGTTCTTC.

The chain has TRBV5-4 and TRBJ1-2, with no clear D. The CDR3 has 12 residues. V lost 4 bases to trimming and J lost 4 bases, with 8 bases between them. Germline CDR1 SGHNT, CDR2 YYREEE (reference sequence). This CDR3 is CASSSGGYGYTF. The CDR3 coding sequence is TGTGCCAGCAGCAGCGGCGGCTATGGCTACACCTTC.